These T cell receptor beta chains were read from a single sample in a study of identical twins. TCRdb recomputed calls from the 5' RACE reads with MiXCR, one row per CDR3 protein. The sample has 600,000 to 850,000 distinct CDR3 sequences; roughly 18% are singletons. This same sample was also part of a study on T cells expressing NK-cell markers.

The material sequenced was PBMCs. The receptors were sampled from a woman aged 18-35 years in good health. Both conserved end residues are part of each CDR3. The order of the fields is CDR3 protein, CDR3 DNA, J gene, clone size, D gene, V gene. D genes are given only for firm matches. Size is omitted from some rows. Given values are once, few, many or a class for expanded clones.

CASSPLGGPDQPQHF TGTGCCAGCAGCCCTTTGGGGGGGCCTGATCAGCCCCAGCATTTT TRBJ1-5 - - TRBV12-3/TRBV12-4
CASRSGQRYGYTF TGTGCCAGCAGGTCCGGACAAAGATATGGCTACACCTTC TRBJ1-2 few - TRBV6-1
CASSQLLDLRYEQYF TGCGCCAGCAGCCAATTACTAGACCTTCGGTACGAGCAGTACTTC TRBJ2-7 few - TRBV4-3
CASSDTHSGEQYF TGTGCCAGCAGTGATACCCATTCTGGCGAGCAGTACTTC TRBJ2-7 - - TRBV25-1
CASISWARHGLYTDTQYF TGTGCCAGCATTTCGTGGGCCCGCCATGGCCTTTACACAGATACGCAGTATTTT TRBJ2-3 - - TRBV10-3
CASSLPGPAYGYTF TGCGCCAGCAGCTTACCGGGACCGGCGTATGGCTACACCTTC TRBJ1-2 - - TRBV5-1
CASSLRVGADTQYF TGTGCCAGCAGCTTACGAGTTGGGGCAGATACGCAGTATTTT TRBJ2-3 - - TRBV7-6
CSARGQGAFLDTEAFF TGCAGTGCAAGAGGACAGGGGGCGTTTCTGGACACTGAAGCTTTCTTT TRBJ1-1 - TRBD1 TRBV20-1
CATSDSGLAEDEQFF TGTGCCACCAGTGATTCGGGGCTAGCGGAGGACGAGCAGTTCTTC TRBJ2-1 many TRBD2 TRBV24-1
CATSRDKRGTEAFF TGTGCCACCAGCAGAGATAAGAGGGGTACTGAAGCTTTCTTT TRBJ1-1 few - TRBV15
CASSPRRDRPAQRESTQYF TGTGCCAGCAGTCCCCGCAGGGACAGGCCGGCTCAAAGAGAATCGACCCAGTACTTC TRBJ2-5 few TRBD1 TRBV25-1
CASSIVGAGETQYF TGTGCCAGTAGTATAGTTGGGGCAGGGGAGACCCAGTACTTC TRBJ2-5 few - TRBV19
CASSFQAIEETQYF TGCGCCAGCAGCTTTCAGGCCATAGAAGAGACCCAGTACTTC TRBJ2-5 - - TRBV5-1
CASSFEGGADTQYF TGTGCCAGCAGTTTCGAGGGGGGGGCAGATACGCAGTATTTT TRBJ2-3 - - TRBV12-3/TRBV12-4
CASSLHRDSRFSAFF TGCGCCAGCAGCTTACATAGGGACAGCCGTTTCTCGGCTTTCTTT TRBJ1-1 many TRBD1 TRBV5-1
CSATGGSGGTDTQYF TGCAGTGCTACCGGTGGTAGCGGGGGCACAGATACGCAGTATTTT TRBJ2-3 few TRBD2 TRBV20-1
CASRRGGGGSSGNTIYF TGTGCCAGCAGACGAGGAGGGGGCGGTAGCTCTGGAAACACCATATATTTT TRBJ1-3 - TRBD1 TRBV12-3/TRBV12-4
CASTPLPVGGSFKNIQYF TGTGCCAGCACCCCGCTACCAGTGGGAGGCAGCTTCAAAAACATTCAGTACTTC TRBJ2-4 few - TRBV2
CASSSSLAGPRWGEQFF TGTGCCAGCAGCTCATCTTTAGCGGGACCCCGATGGGGTGAGCAGTTCTTC TRBJ2-1 few TRBD2 TRBV7-9
CASSDTGTGPNTGELFF TGTGCCAGCAGCGACACCGGGACAGGACCCAACACCGGGGAGCTGTTTTTT TRBJ2-2 once TRBD1 TRBV9
CASTMGMDTQYF TGCGCCAGCACAATGGGGATGGATACGCAGTATTTT TRBJ2-3 - - TRBV5-1
CASSPAGFYEQYF TGTGCCAGCTCACCGGCCGGCTTCTACGAGCAGTACTTC TRBJ2-7 - - TRBV18
CASSLKDLDTQYF TGTGCCAGCAGCTTAAAGGACCTCGATACGCAGTATTTT TRBJ2-3 once - TRBV7-9
CASSGDRASPLHF TGCGCCAGCAGTGGGGACAGGGCCTCACCCCTCCACTTT TRBJ1-6 - TRBD1 TRBV10-2
CASRAGVLYEQYF TGTGCCAGCAGGGCGGGAGTTTTGTACGAGCAGTACTTC TRBJ2-7 few TRBD2 TRBV2
CSARSFGAHNEQFF TGCAGTGCTAGATCGTTCGGGGCCCACAATGAGCAGTTCTTC TRBJ2-1 - - TRBV20-1
CTAHREPHNEQFF TGCACCGCACACAGGGAGCCCCACAATGAGCAGTTCTTC TRBJ2-1 - - TRBV29-1
CASSQQSFYEQYF TGCGCCAGCAGCCAACAATCCTTTTACGAGCAGTACTTC TRBJ2-7 few - TRBV4-1
CAITRDSNYGYTF TGTGCCATCACCAGGGACAGTAACTATGGCTACACCTTC TRBJ1-2 few TRBD1 TRBV10-3
CASSKLQGEAAEAFF TGTGCCAGCAGCAAGCTACAGGGCGAGGCCGCTGAAGCTTTCTTT TRBJ1-1 - - TRBV3-1
CASSVDPQGAQETQYF TGTGCCAGCAGCGTTGACCCACAGGGGGCCCAAGAGACCCAGTACTTC TRBJ2-5 few TRBD1 TRBV2
CASSPIPVAAETQYF TGTGCCAGCAGTCCTATACCAGTCGCCGCGGAGACCCAGTACTTC TRBJ2-5 many - TRBV12-3/TRBV12-4
CSAREARGTYEQYF TGCAGTGCTAGAGAGGCGAGGGGAACCTACGAGCAGTACTTC TRBJ2-7 few - TRBV20-1
CAISSLAGAGNTIYF TGTGCCATCAGCTCGCTCGCAGGGGCTGGAAACACCATATATTTT TRBJ1-3 many - TRBV10-3
CSARGGYRAGGIDEQFF TGCAGTGCTAGAGGAGGGTATCGGGCTGGGGGGATAGATGAGCAGTTCTTC TRBJ2-1 - - TRBV20-1
CSARGARGAQETQYF TGCAGTGCTAGAGGGGCCAGGGGAGCACAAGAGACCCAGTACTTC TRBJ2-5 - - TRBV20-1
CSAREVTGELFF TGCAGTGCTAGAGAGGTTACCGGGGAGCTGTTTTTT TRBJ2-2 few - TRBV20-1
CASTPGQGFIYGYTF TGTGCCAGCACCCCGGGACAGGGTTTCATATATGGCTACACCTTC TRBJ1-2 few TRBD1 TRBV9
CASSYSPRGSSYNEQFF TGTGCCAGCAGTTACTCCCCCAGAGGGAGCTCCTACAATGAGCAGTTCTTC TRBJ2-1 - - TRBV6-2/TRBV6-3
CASSFRGMRTEAFF TGTGCCAGCAGTTTTAGGGGGATGAGAACTGAAGCTTTCTTT TRBJ1-1 - - TRBV12-3/TRBV12-4
CSVVGRTEAFF TGCAGCGTTGTTGGGCGGACTGAAGCTTTCTTT TRBJ1-1 - - TRBV29-1